Sequencing of this TCR beta chain was carried out in a study of T cells in women clearing cervical HPV infection. The protocol was immunoSEQ multiplex PCR, while the TCRdb copy is restricted to in-frame clones and leaves out a portion. The sample's table shows 30,000 to 35,000 clones. Comments on this clone: The read ends 3 residues shy of where the CDR3 ends; the end is completed using the germline J gene.

The V gene lost 1 base and the J gene lost 0 bases, with 11 bases spanning the gap. The CDR3 runs 15 residues. The germline V gene encodes CDR1 DFQATT and CDR2 SNEGSKA (reference sequence). The specimen sequenced was blood buffy coat. The gene calls are TRBV20-1 and TRBJ2-3, with D possibly matching TRBD2 (5 bases). The source is a woman between 18 and 69 years old with a cervical HPV16 infection that either progressed to CIN3+ or cleared (not recorded which). This CDR3 reads CSARGGYQSTDTQYF. The sequenced part of the CDR3 DNA is TGCAGTGCTAGAGGCGGGTATCAAAGCACAGATACG.